The rows below give T cell receptor beta chains drawn from one sample of a study of T cell responses to AZD1222 COVID-19 vaccine. Using immunoSEQ multiplex PCR, the repertoire was profiled, and TCRdb retains in-frame clones only, with some absent. The sample includes about 160,000 clones, roughly 90% of them seen just once. Sequenced here: peripheral blood, sampled 28 days after the second AZD1222 dose. These receptors were collected from an adult who received the AZD1222 COVID-19 vaccine. Both conserved end residues are part of each CDR3. A D gene is named only where the DNA matches it firmly. The size field is filled for only some rows; it gives once, few, many or a size class.

>TRBV29-1|NA|TRBJ1-2|NA
CSVPERNRGMGGYTF
TGCAGCGTCCCTGAGAGGAACAGAGGGATGGGTGGCTACACCTTC
>TRBV19|NA|TRBJ1-2|NA
CASSIPQGAGYGYTF
TGTGCCAGTAGTATTCCCCAGGGCGCGGGATATGGCTACACCTTC
>TRBV5-6|NA|TRBJ2-7|TRBD2
CASSTLAGGNYEQYF
TGTGCCAGCAGCACCCTAGCGGGAGGCAACTACGAGCAGTACTTC
>TRBV4-1|NA|TRBJ2-7|TRBD1
CASSHIGQGSNEQYF
TGCGCCAGCAGCCATATCGGACAGGGTAGCAACGAGCAGTACTTC
>TRBV28|NA|TRBJ1-5|NA
CASIRRGVYQPQHF
TGTGCCAGCATCCGCAGGGGAGTTTATCAGCCCCAGCATTTT
>TRBV5-1|NA|TRBJ1-2|TRBD1
CASRSGTEDGYTF
TGCGCCAGCAGGTCCGGGACAGAGGATGGCTACACCTTC
>TRBV7-3|NA|TRBJ2-1|TRBD2
CASSLEGTSGYNEQFF
TGTGCCAGCAGCTTAGAAGGGACTAGCGGTTACAATGAGCAGTTCTTC
>TRBV28|NA|TRBJ2-3|NA
CASSPGLITDTQYF
TGTGCCTCTTCACCGGGACTGATCACAGATACGCAGTATTTT
>TRBV13|once|TRBJ2-5|NA
CASSLDGTRETQYF
TGTGCCAGCAGCTTAGATGGTACCAGAGAGACCCAGTACTTC
>TRBV5-1|NA|TRBJ2-7|NA
CASSPDGAYEQYF
TGCGCCAGCAGCCCGGACGGCGCCTACGAGCAGTACTTC
>TRBV7-2|NA|TRBJ1-1|NA
CASSPADGNTEAFF
TGTGCCAGCAGCCCAGCCGACGGTAACACTGAAGCTTTCTTT
>TRBV6-5|NA|TRBJ2-1|TRBD2
CASSYSWTSGRNEQFF
TGTGCCAGCAGTTACAGTTGGACTAGCGGGAGGAATGAGCAGTTCTTC
>TRBV28|NA|TRBJ2-5|NA
CASSLVDKETQYF
TGTGCCAGCAGTTTGGTGGACAAAGAGACCCAGTACTTC
>TRBV6-2/TRBV6-3|NA|TRBJ1-2|TRBD1
CASSYSDRAGYTF
TGTGCCAGCAGTTACTCGGACAGGGCTGGCTACACCTTC
>TRBV24-1|NA|TRBJ2-2|NA
CATSDWDGELFF
TGTGCCACCAGTGATTGGGACGGGGAGCTGTTTTTT
>TRBV9|NA|TRBJ1-2|NA
CASSRNSNYGYTF
TGTGCCAGCAGCAGAAACAGCAACTATGGCTACACCTTC